This entry lists 29 T cell receptor beta chains sequenced from one sample in a study of T cell responses to AZD1222 COVID-19 vaccine. Sequenced by immunoSEQ multiplex PCR; TCRdb stores in-frame clones only, minus some. Of around 100,000 clones detected, about nine tenths appear once; the ten largest clones hold roughly 1.7%. Sequenced here: peripheral blood, sampled on day 0 of AZD1222 vaccination. These receptors all stem from an adult in good health.

The rearrangement links TRBV19 to TRBJ2-2, with 8 nucleotides matching TRBD1. CDR3 size: 15 residues. Germline CDR1 LNHDA, CDR2 SQIVND (reference sequence). Trimming removed 5 bases from V and 4 bases from J; junction bases left unmatched: 6. The CDR3 DNA is TGTGCCAGTAGTTCTTGGACAGGGTTCACCGGGGAGCTGTTTTTT. Translation: CASSSWTGFTGELFF.

This chain links TRBV12-3 or TRBV12-4 with TRBJ2-1; D is possibly TRBD2 (6 bases). The V end lost 7 bases, the J end lost 2 bases, and 9 bases lay between the germline ends. The CDR3 runs 13 residues. CDR3 sequence reads: CASTRTTYNEQFF. CDR3 nucleotides: TGTGCCAGCACCAGGACTACCTACAATGAGCAGTTCTTC.

V gene TRBV7-6 combines with J gene TRBJ1-4; TRBD1 matches at 10 bases. With V trimmed by 5 bases and J by 6 bases, 6 bases remained unmatched. The CDR3 has 15 amino acids. CDR1 is SGHVS, CDR2 FNYEAQ, per germline. The CDR3 here is CASSPGTGVDEKLFF. CDR3 DNA: TGTGCCAGCAGCCCAGGGACAGGGGTAGATGAAAAACTGTTTTTT. The full variable domain, rest sourced from reference TRBV7-6 and TRBJ1-4, is GAGVSQSPRYKVTKRGQDVALRCDPISGHVSLYWYRQALGQGPEFLTYFNYEAQQDKSGLPNDRFSAERPEGSISTLTIQRTEQRDSAMYRCASSPGTGVDEKLFFGSGTQLSVL.

The rearrangement joins TRBV9 to TRBJ2-7; 8 bases match TRBD1. The CDR3 has 14 amino acids. Losses at the gene ends were 4 bases for V and 4 bases for J; bases not matched to a gene: 7. CDR1 SGDLS and CDR2 YYNGEE come from the germline V gene. The CDR3 DNA follows: TGTGCCAGCAGCCCGACGGACAGGGTATACGAGCAGTACTTC. Its translation: CASSPTDRVYEQYF.

The rearrangement joins TRBV28 to TRBJ1-4; D ambiguous. Germline CDR1 is MDHEN and CDR2 is SYDVKM. Trimming took 6 bases from V and 8 from J, leaving 13 bases between them. There are 13 residues in the CDR3. CDR3 loop: CASRAWTTEKLFF. The CDR3 DNA sequence: TGTGCCAGCAGGGCCTGGACGACCGAAAAACTGTTTTTT.

The V call is TRBV28, the J call TRBJ2-1, with 8 bases aligning to TRBD2. Germline values: CDR1 MDHEN, CDR2 SYDVKM. CDR3 length: 16 residues. Trimming at V came to 6 bases and at J to 10 bases, leaving 17 bases not matched to a gene. The CDR3 sequence is CASRPPLREARREQFF. In DNA, the CDR3 is TGTGCCAGCAGACCACCTTTGCGGGAGGCACGGCGGGAGCAGTTCTTC.

J is TRBJ2-1 and V is TRBV19; D is perhaps TRBD2 (5 bases). The CDR3 loop spans 19 amino acids. Per the germline V gene, CDR1 is LNHDA and CDR2 is SQIVND (reference sequence). Trimming cost V 3 bases and J 5 bases, with 26 bases left between them. Written as DNA, the CDR3 is TGTGCCAGTAGTATTGGGCGGATTCGGGGTCTCCTCGCCCACAATGAGCAGTTCTTC. This sequence encodes CASSIGRIRGLLAHNEQFF.

This clone was recorded only once. The chain combines TRBV27 with TRBJ2-7; TRBD2 is a possible D gene (6 bases). This CDR3 has 14 residues. Trimming shortened V by 6 bases and J by 5 bases, and 17 bases separated the two germline ends. Per the germline V gene, CDR1 is MNHEY and CDR2 is SMNVEV (reference sequence). The CDR3 region has the DNA TGTGCCAGCAGAGACGGGGGAGCTGTTGACGAGCAGTACTTC. This gives the protein CASRDGGAVDEQYF.

The J gene is TRBJ2-2, the V gene TRBV5-1, with 10 bases matching TRBD1. J lost 5 bases, V lost 0 bases, and 4 bases had no gene match. Looked up from germline, CDR1 is SGHRS and CDR2 is YFSETQ. This CDR3 has 16 residues. The DNA for the CDR3 is TGCGCCAGCAGCTTGGCCTCGGACAGGGGGACCGGGGAGCTGTTTTTT. This translates into CASSLASDRGTGELFF. Full variable domain (missing parts from reference TRBV5-1 and TRBJ2-2): KAGVTQTPRYLIKTRGQQVTLSCSPISGHRSVSWYQQTPGQGLQFLFEYFSETQRNKGNFPGRFSGRQFSNSRSEMNVSTLELGDSALYLCASSLASDRGTGELFFGEGSRLTVL.

The chain recombines TRBV29-1 with TRBJ2-5; TRBD2 aligns across 14 bases. With 1 base clipped from V and 2 bases from J, the junction kept 3 bases outside the gene matches. From germline, CDR1 is SQVTM and CDR2 ANQGSEA. CDR3 size: 16 residues. DNA for the CDR3: TGCAGCGTTGAAGGAGGGACTAGCGGGAGTCAAGAGACCCAGTACTTC. Protein sequence: CSVEGGTSGSQETQYF.

To note about this clone: The junction departs from germline at one end; a sequencing error may be responsible. This sequence joins TRBV24-1 and TRBJ2-3; 9 bases align to TRBD1. The CDR3 extends over 14 amino acids. CDR1 KGHDR and CDR2 SFDVKD come from the germline V gene. This chain's CDR3 is CANRDRDRAPTRYF. The CDR3 bases are TGTGCCAACAGGGACCGGGACAGGGCTCCTACGCGGTATTTT.

This clone was observed a single time. The CDR3 region is CASTNLGQGANEQFF. CDR3 nucleotide sequence: TGTGCCAGCACCAACCTGGGACAGGGGGCAAATGAGCAGTTCTTC. The V and J genes are TRBV25-1 and TRBJ2-1, with 12 bases fitting TRBD1. V lost 7 bases to trimming and J lost 7 bases; unmatched junction nucleotides: 8. Germline V gene sequence: CDR1 MGHDK, CDR2 SYGVNS. CDR3 length: 15 residues. Complete variable domain (other parts from reference TRBV25-1 and TRBJ2-1): EADIYQTPRYLVIGTGKKITLECSQTMGHDKMYWYQQDPGMELHLIHYSYGVNSTEKGDLSSESTVSRIRTEHFPLTLESARPSHTSQYLCASTNLGQGANEQFFGPGTRLTVL.

The chain employs TRBV27 and TRBJ2-7; no firm D call. Per the germline V gene, CDR1 is MNHEY and CDR2 is SMNVEV (reference sequence). The CDR3 is 12 residues long. Trimming removed 8 bases at V and 1 base at J, with 9 bases between. The CDR3 spells CASSANSYEQYF. CDR3 nucleotide sequence: TGTGCCAGCTCGGCCAATTCCTACGAGCAGTACTTC.

The chain links TRBV2 to TRBJ1-5; D is unclear. V shed 2 bases and J shed 2 bases, with 7 bases lying between them. The CDR3 contains 14 residues. From germline, CDR1 is SNHLY and CDR2 FYNNEI. The chain's CDR3 is CASSELGRNQPQHF. The CDR3, as DNA: TGTGCCAGCAGTGAACTAGGGCGCAATCAGCCCCAGCATTTT. Filled out from reference TRBV2 and TRBJ1-5, the complete variable domain reads EPEVTQTPSHQVTQMGQEVILRCVPISNHLYFYWYRQILGQKVEFLVSFYNNEISEKSEIFDDQFSVERPDGSNFTLKIRSTKLEDSAMYFCASSELGRNQPQHFGDGTRLSIL.

This chain uses TRBV24-1 with TRBJ2-7; 7 bases are shared with TRBD1. The length of the CDR3 is 12 residues. V shed 5 bases and J 4 bases; nucleotides not matched to a gene: 1. Germline V gene sequence: CDR1 KGHDR, CDR2 SFDVKD. The CDR3 is CATSAGGYEQYF. For the CDR3, the DNA is TGTGCCACCAGTGCAGGGGGTTACGAGCAGTACTTC.

The gene calls are TRBV6-5 and TRBJ1-1, with D possibly TRBD1 on 6 matching bases. Germline-derived CDR1 and CDR2 are MNHEY and SVGAGI. The ends were cut back, 6 bases at V and 1 base at J, with 15 bases in the middle. CDR3 length equals 15 residues. The CDR3 is CASSTGLGRNTEAFF. As DNA, the CDR3 is TGTGCCAGCAGCACAGGGTTAGGACGGAACACTGAAGCTTTCTTT.

The rearrangement joins TRBV5-8 to TRBJ1-3; a possible D gene is TRBD1 (5 bases). Germline CDR1 reads SGHTS; CDR2 reads YDEGEE. This CDR3 spans 16 amino acids. The V end lost 4 bases, the J end lost 0 bases, and 14 bases lay between the germline ends. DNA of the CDR3: TGTGCCAGCAGCAGACGACAGACGTTCTCTGGAAACACCATATATTTT. Encoded protein: CASSRRQTFSGNTIYF. Together with reference TRBV5-8 and TRBJ1-3, the CDR3 gives the full variable domain: EAGVTQSPTHLIKTRGQQATLRCSPISGHTSVYWYQQALGLGLQFLLWYDEGEERNRGNFPPRFSGRQFPNYSSELNVNALELEDSALYLCASSRRQTFSGNTIYFGEGSWLTVV.

The J gene is TRBJ2-1, the V gene TRBV7-9, with 9 bases aligning to TRBD2. Germline assignment: CDR1 SEHNR and CDR2 FQNEAQ (reference sequence). This CDR3 region has 17 residues. Trimming took 5 bases from V and 6 from J; bases not matched to a gene: 14. The CDR3 loop is CASSPRGYSGSPNEQFF. CDR3 in DNA: TGTGCCAGCAGCCCCCGGGGATATAGCGGGAGTCCCAATGAGCAGTTCTTC.

The chain employs TRBV14 and TRBJ2-2; a possible D gene is TRBD1 (6 bases). Germline values: CDR1 SGHDN, CDR2 FVKESK. Trimming shortened V by 8 bases and J by 1 base, and 11 bases separated the two germline ends. The length of the CDR3 is 14 residues. CDR3 amino acids: CASQRTENTGELFF. The CDR3 region has the DNA TGTGCCAGCCAAAGGACAGAGAACACCGGGGAGCTGTTTTTT.

This CDR3 is CAKQGTGYGYTF. The CDR3, as DNA: TGTGCCAAACAGGGGACGGGCTATGGCTACACCTTC. The chain is built from TRBV2 and TRBJ1-2, with 7 bases aligning to TRBD1. This CDR3 is 12 amino acids long. Germline trimming cut 10 bases from V and 4 bases from J; bases unmatched to any gene: 6. Germline values: CDR1 SNHLY, CDR2 FYNNEI. Full variable domain (outside the CDR3, taken from reference TRBV2 and TRBJ1-2): EPEVTQTPSHQVTQMGQEVILRCVPISNHLYFYWYRQILGQKVEFLVSFYNNEISEKSEIFDDQFSVERPDGSNFTLKIRSTKLEDSAMYFCAKQGTGYGYTFGSGTRLTVV.

The genes are TRBV30 and TRBJ1-1; weak D call: TRBD1 (6 bases). Germline V gives CDR1 GTSNPN, CDR2 SVGIG (reference sequence). This CDR3 comprises 11 residues. V was cut by 1 base and J by 8 bases, with 8 bases left in between. The CDR3 bases are TGTGCCTGGAGTGGGGGGCTAGAAGCTTTCTTT. This encodes CAWSGGLEAFF.

The rearrangement links TRBV7-2 to TRBJ2-1; D perhaps matches TRBD2 (5 bases). This CDR3 has 15 amino acids. Germline CDR1 and CDR2: SGHTA and FQGNSA. Trimming cost V 3 bases and J 5 bases, with 14 bases left between them. CDR3 sequence: CASSLGRTGDNEQFF. The CDR3 DNA reads as TGTGCCAGCAGCTTGGGGAGAACCGGGGACAATGAGCAGTTCTTC.

This chain uses TRBV7-9 with TRBJ2-5; no firm D call. This CDR3 comprises 12 residues. Deletions cut 7 bases from V and 5 bases from J, with 11 bases between. Per the germline V gene, CDR1 is SEHNR and CDR2 is FQNEAQ (reference sequence). The CDR3: CASTLPSETQYF. The CDR3 nucleotides read TGTGCCAGCACCCTCCCCTCCGAGACCCAGTACTTC.

This chain joins TRBV4-2 and TRBJ2-7, with D unclear. CDR1 and CDR2 (germline): LGHNA, YNFKEQ. The germline V and J ends were trimmed by 1 base and 5 bases, with 15 bases remaining between them. There are 15 residues in the CDR3. This CDR3 reads CASSQGLTVGDEQYF. The CDR3 DNA follows: TGTGCCAGCAGCCAAGGTCTCACAGTCGGTGACGAGCAGTACTTC.

The V call is TRBV20-1, the J call TRBJ1-5; D unclear. This CDR3 contains 11 residues. From germline, CDR1 is DFQATT and CDR2 SNEGSKA (reference sequence). Trimming removed 3 bases at V and 4 bases at J, with 4 bases between. This chain's CDR3 is CSARANQPQHF. CDR3 sequence (DNA): TGCAGTGCTAGGGCAAATCAGCCCCAGCATTTT.

The chain employs TRBV29-1 and TRBJ1-2; no clear D gene. The CDR3 is made up of 11 amino acids. Looked up from germline, CDR1 is SQVTM and CDR2 is ANQGSEA. The V gene lost 4 bases and the J gene lost 4 bases, with 7 bases spanning the gap. Written as DNA, the CDR3 is TGCAGCGTTGGGACTCTCTATGGCTACACCTTC. Translated: CSVGTLYGYTF.

The chain carries TRBV3-1 (or the pseudogene TRBV3-2) and TRBJ2-1, with TRBD1 as a possible D gene (6 bases). The V end lost 0 bases, the J end lost 2 bases, and 8 bases lay between the germline ends. Germline V gene sequence: CDR1 LGHDT, CDR2 YNNKEL (reference sequence). The CDR3 contains 15 residues. The CDR3: CASSQERGTYNEQFF. The CDR3 DNA follows: TGTGCCAGCAGCCAAGAAAGGGGGACCTACAATGAGCAGTTCTTC.

The rearrangement joins TRBV10-3 to TRBJ2-1; 10 nucleotides line up with TRBD2. Germline loops: CDR1 ENHRY, CDR2 SYGVKD. CDR3 length: 15 amino acids. The junction had 3 bases not matched to a gene; V was cut back by 3 bases and J by 4 bases. This CDR3 reads CAISETSGDYNEQFF. CDR3 sequence (DNA): TGTGCCATCAGTGAAACTAGCGGGGATTACAATGAGCAGTTCTTC.

The chain employs TRBV6-5 and TRBJ2-3; TRBD1 matches at 8 bases. This CDR3 contains 14 residues. With 8 bases clipped from V and 2 bases from J, the junction kept 6 bases outside the gene matches. CDR1 MNHEY and CDR2 SVGAGI come from the germline V gene. In DNA, the CDR3 is TGTGCCAGCTCAGGGGACAGGCACACAGATACGCAGTATTTT. Amino acid sequence: CASSGDRHTDTQYF.